The 4 T cell receptor beta chains reported below all come from one sample, sequenced in a study of T-cell reconstitution after alpha-beta-depleted transplantation in children. The TCRbeta library incorporated unique molecular identifiers. TCRdb called the PCR reads again in MiXCR, with one record for every CDR3 protein. The sample comprises 250,000 to 300,000 distinct CDR3 sequences, more than 9% of which are singletons, and 9.5% to 13% rests with the top ten. This specimen was PBMCs from the stem cell graft donor, taken from the stem cell graft. All receptors derive from a human donor who donated a stem cell graft to a child with SCID.

The CDR3 coding sequence is TGTGCCACCAGCAGAGAAAAATATGGCTACACCTTC. Translated, it gives CATSREKYGYTF. The J gene is TRBJ1-2, the V gene TRBV15; D unclear. This CDR3 comprises 12 residues. The V end was cut by 0 bases, the J end by 5 bases, with 4 bases between. From germline, CDR1 is LNHNV and CDR2 YYDKDF (reference sequence).

This clonotype was seen a handful of times. The CDR3 sequence is CASSPPVGRLNTGELFF. The CDR3 bases are TGTGCCAGCAGCCCGCCGGTAGGCAGGTTGAACACCGGGGAGCTGTTTTTT. The rearrangement links TRBV14 to TRBJ2-2; the D is unclear. Per germline, CDR1 SGHDN and CDR2 FVKESK. The CDR3 runs 17 residues. The ends were cut back, 4 bases at V and 1 base at J, with 16 bases in the middle.

This clonotype was detected many times. The V and J genes are TRBV5-1 and TRBJ2-1, with 7 nucleotides matching TRBD1. The CDR3 sequence is 14 residues long. Germline CDR1 and CDR2: SGHRS and YFSETQ. The junction had 3 bases not matched to a gene; V was cut back by 0 bases and J by 6 bases. Written as DNA, the CDR3 is TGCGCCAGCAGCTTGGGACAGGGCATCAATGAGCAGTTCTTC. This encodes CASSLGQGINEQFF.

This clonotype appeared a few times. This chain connects TRBV19 to TRBJ2-7; D may be TRBD1 (5 bases). Germline values: CDR1 LNHDA, CDR2 SQIVND (reference sequence). The CDR3 runs to 13 residues. Trimming pared 4 bases from V and 5 bases from J, leaving 12 bases between. CDR3 in DNA: TGTGCCAGTAGTAAACAGGTTTCGCACGAGCAGTACTTC. Its translation: CASSKQVSHEQYF.